This T cell receptor (beta chain) derives from a study of cytomegalovirus exposure and HLA in healthy donors. About the research overall: A later analysis reported the same platform for the roughly 120 validation repertoires and the approximately 670 first-cohort repertoires. Study-wide results and caveats: One later analysis, an examination of the approximately 130 validation repertoires, found that first-cohort TCR clusters tended to co-occur in them. There were some public TCRs occurring in many donors, but most TCR sequences were rare. Cytomegalovirus-associated status was assigned to 164 TCR beta chains.

Measured with immunoSEQ multiplex PCR; TCRdb has only the in-frame clones, and not every one. The repertoire holds more than 45,000 clones, 89% seen once, with 15% in the top ten. As to this clone: Its antigen is as yet unknown.

The CDR3 has 15 residues. CDR1 is KGHSH, CDR2 LQKENI, per germline. Germline trimming cut 3 bases from V and 6 bases from J; bases unmatched to any gene: 8. This clonotype originated in a young woman in good health and CMV-seronegative. V gene TRBV18 combines with J gene TRBJ1-2, with 9 bases fitting TRBD1. Sequencing input: PBMCs. The CDR3: CASSPTPDRGDGYTF. The CDR3 DNA reads as TGTGCCAGCTCACCGACCCCGGACAGGGGAGATGGCTACACCTTC. Variable domain in full (rest from reference TRBV18 and TRBJ1-2): NAGVMQNPRHLVRRRGQEARLRCSPMKGHSHVYWYRQLPEEGLKFMVYLQKENIIDESGMPKERFSAEFPKEGPSILRIQQVVRGDSAAYFCASSPTPDRGDGYTFGSGTRLTVV.